This T cell receptor beta chain came from a study of cytomegalovirus exposure and HLA in healthy donors. A word on this clone: As yet, its antigen is unknown.

J was trimmed by 1 base and V by 5 bases; bases with no gene match: 8. The CDR3 has 16 amino acids. Germline V lookup: CDR1 LNHDA, CDR2 SQIVND (reference sequence). General study results and limits: With high specificity and sensitivity, the classifier reportedly diagnosed cytomegalovirus status. 150 or so TCR beta chains were listed as cytomegalovirus-associated.

Some clones are missing from TCRdb's copy, which holds only in-frame ones; the method was immunoSEQ multiplex PCR. The sample has some 84,000 clones, around 90% seen once. The chain combines TRBV19 with TRBJ1-1; 9 bases fit TRBD1. The sample consisted of PBMCs. The source is a man younger than 40 in good health and CMV-seronegative. Here the CDR3 DNA reads TGTGCCAGTAGTGATTACAGGGGGCTGGAGAACACTGAAGCTTTCTTT. It encodes CASSDYRGLENTEAFF.